The next 27 T cell receptor beta chains were all read from a single sample in a study of OX40 agonist ivuxolimab in advanced cancers. Data came from immunoSEQ multiplex PCR; TCRdb stores just in-frame clones and leaves some out. The sample has around 80,000 clones, more than 80% seen once. Source: CD4+ or CD8+ T cells sorted from blood, taken in a trial of the OX40 agonist ivuxolimab. The receptors were sampled from an adult with an advanced solid tumor such as melanoma, head and neck, liver or kidney cancer.

V usage is TRBV18 and J usage is TRBJ2-1; D not resolved. CDR3 size: 15 residues. CDR1 and CDR2 from the germline V gene are KGHSH and LQKENI. Trimming removed 1 base at V and 0 bases at J, with 7 bases between. Here the CDR3 DNA reads TGTGCCAGCTCACCACAGAGCGCCTCCTACAATGAGCAGTTCTTC. This gives the protein CASSPQSASYNEQFF.

This rearrangement joins TRBV28 to TRBJ1-1; 11 bases agree with TRBD1. Germline V CDR1 and CDR2: MDHEN, SYDVKM. V was pared by 7 bases and J by 3 bases, with 4 bases of the junction left unmatched. The CDR3 has 14 residues. CDR3 sequence (DNA): TGTGCCAGCATGGGACAGGGGGGGGACACTGAAGCTTTCTTT. It specifies CASMGQGGDTEAFF.

A few counts support this clone. The chain uses TRBV2 and TRBJ2-3; 8 bases agree with TRBD1. The CDR3 is 15 amino acids. The germline V gene encodes CDR1 SNHLY and CDR2 FYNNEI. Trimming at V came to 4 bases and at J to 5 bases, leaving 8 bases not matched to a gene. The CDR3 DNA reads as TGTGCCAGCAGTGTGGACAGGGCTAGAGTAGATACGCAGTATTTT. Translating it yields CASSVDRARVDTQYF.

The V call is TRBV10-2, the J call TRBJ1-5; tentative D call: TRBD1 (5 bases). Looked up from germline, CDR1 is WSHSY and CDR2 is SAAADI. V gave up 1 base and J gave up 6 bases, with 16 bases separating them. The CDR3 extends over 16 amino acids. The CDR3: CASSEWSGGVGQPQHF. DNA of the CDR3: TGCGCCAGCAGTGAGTGGAGTGGGGGGGTAGGTCAGCCCCAGCATTTT.

This clone turned up a few times. V and J are TRBV11-1 and TRBJ2-3, with D perhaps matching TRBD2 (6 bases). The CDR3 runs to 16 residues. The germline V gene has CDR1 SGHAT and CDR2 FQDESV (reference sequence). The V end was cut by 1 base, the J end by 0 bases, with 11 bases between. The CDR3 DNA reads TGTGCCAGCAGCTTAGGGGACTGGATAAGCACAGATACGCAGTATTTT. Translating it yields CASSLGDWISTDTQYF.

V is TRBV19 and J is TRBJ2-1; D is possibly TRBD1 (6 bases). CDR3 size: 15 residues. The germline V and J ends were trimmed by 2 bases and 7 bases, with 15 bases remaining between them. Per the germline V gene, CDR1 is LNHDA and CDR2 is SQIVND (reference sequence). The CDR3 coding sequence is TGTGCCAGTAGTATAATGGCAGGGGTAGCGAATGAGCAGTTCTTC. Its protein product is CASSIMAGVANEQFF.

This clone was recorded only once. The chain employs TRBV7-2 and TRBJ2-7; 11 bases fit TRBD2. The V gene's germline CDR1 is SGHTA and CDR2 FQGNSA. This CDR3 is built from 18 residues. J lost 1 base, V lost 2 bases, and 10 bases had no gene match. The CDR3 loop is CASSLMPSGGSTSYEQYF. The CDR3 nucleotides are TGTGCCAGCAGCTTAATGCCTAGCGGGGGGAGCACGTCCTACGAGCAGTACTTC. The full variable domain, completed using reference TRBV7-2 and TRBJ2-7, is GAGVSQSPSNKVTEKGKDVELRCDPISGHTALYWYRQSLGQGLEFLIYFQGNSAPDKSGLPSDRFSAERTGGSVSTLTIQRTQQEDSAVYLCASSLMPSGGSTSYEQYFGPGTRLTVT.

For the CDR3, the DNA is TGTGCCAGCAGTGTTCACGGAGATCAGCCCCAGCATTTT. Amino acids: CASSVHGDQPQHF. V gene TRBV2 combines with J gene TRBJ1-5; D is unresolved. Germline V CDR1 and CDR2: SNHLY, FYNNEI. The germline V and J ends were trimmed by 4 bases and 5 bases, with 9 bases remaining between them. The CDR3 is 13 amino acids.

The chain employs TRBV5-4 and TRBJ2-1, with TRBD2 identical over 10 bases. Germline V CDR1 and CDR2: SGHNT, YYREEE (reference sequence). This CDR3 spans 15 amino acids. The junction had 1 base not matched to a gene; V was cut back by 0 bases and J by 4 bases. The CDR3 bases are TGTGCCAGCAGCTTGGGAGCGGGGGGGTACAATGAGCAGTTCTTC. Protein: CASSLGAGGYNEQFF.

This clone was observed a few times. This chain joins TRBV28 and TRBJ1-6; D possibly corresponds to TRBD1 (5 bases). Trimming cost V 6 bases and J 7 bases, with 7 bases left between them. The CDR3 runs 12 residues. Germline V gives CDR1 MDHEN, CDR2 SYDVKM. CDR3 loop: CASRDTNSPLHF. Written as DNA, the CDR3 is TGTGCCAGCAGGGACACCAATTCACCCCTCCACTTT.

The chain joins TRBV9 to TRBJ2-3; the match to TRBD1 covers 9 bases. Germline assignment: CDR1 SGDLS and CDR2 YYNGEE. The CDR3 spans 15 residues. V lost 3 bases and J lost 7; bases outside the gene matches: 9. The CDR3 nucleotides are TGTGCCAGCAGCGGGAGGGGACAGGGTGGGTATACGCAGTATTTT. Amino acids: CASSGRGQGGYTQYF.

This chain joins TRBV2 and TRBJ2-7; 11 nucleotides agree with TRBD2. Germline V lookup: CDR1 SNHLY, CDR2 FYNNEI. The junction had 4 bases not matched to a gene; V was cut back by 7 bases and J by 5 bases. The CDR3 covers 13 residues. CDR3 sequence reads: CASKIAGGHEQYF. In DNA form, the CDR3 reads TGTGCCAGCAAAATAGCGGGGGGGCACGAGCAGTACTTC.

The table lists this clone with a few counts. This chain joins TRBV12-5 and TRBJ1-1; weak D call: TRBD1 (5 bases). The germline V gene encodes CDR1 LGHNT and CDR2 FRNRAP. This CDR3 comprises 16 residues. Trimming took 2 bases from V and 0 from J, leaving 13 bases between them. The CDR3: CASGLFPGSMNTEAFF. The CDR3 DNA reads as TGTGCTAGTGGTTTGTTCCCAGGGTCCATGAACACTGAAGCTTTCTTT.

The chain couples TRBV4-1 to TRBJ1-4; no reliable D call. V lost 3 bases and J 4 bases, leaving 15 bases between the germline ends. Germline V CDR1 and CDR2: MGHRA, YSYEKL. CDR3 size: 16 residues. CDR3 bases: TGCGCCAGCAGCCAGGAAGGGAGAGTGGGTAATGAAAAACTGTTTTTT. Translating gives CASSQEGRVGNEKLFF.

The rearrangement links TRBV28 to TRBJ2-7; TRBD1 matches 9 bases. CDR3 length equals 15 residues. The V and J ends lost 7 bases and 5 bases, in that order; junction bases with no gene match: 12. Germline lookup yields CDR1 MDHEN and CDR2 SYDVKM. The CDR3, as DNA: TGTGCCAGCACCTTGCCGGGACAGGGTTTTCACGAGCAGTACTTC. Residues: CASTLPGQGFHEQYF.

This sequence joins TRBV28 and TRBJ1-5; a possible D gene is TRBD1 (6 bases). CDR3 size: 14 residues. Trimming shortened V by 2 bases and J by 5 bases, and 10 bases separated the two germline ends. Germline V gene sequence: CDR1 MDHEN, CDR2 SYDVKM. This CDR3 is CASSLRGGHQPQHF. CDR3 sequence (DNA): TGTGCCAGCAGTTTACGAGGGGGACATCAGCCCCAGCATTTT. Full variable domain (remainder filled in from reference TRBV28 and TRBJ1-5): DVKVTQSSRYLVKRTGEKVFLECVQDMDHENMFWYRQDPGLGLRLIYFSYDVKMKEKGDIPEGYSVSREKKERFSLILESASTNQTSMYLCASSLRGGHQPQHFGDGTRLSIL.

The chain recombines TRBV30 with TRBJ1-2, with D uncertain. Germline CDR1 reads GTSNPN; CDR2 reads SVGIG (reference sequence). The CDR3 runs 13 residues. Trimming removed 0 bases from V and 8 bases from J, with 13 bases in between. CDR3 nucleotides: TGTGCCTGGAGTGTAAAACCAACTTTGGGCTACACCTTC. Amino acids: CAWSVKPTLGYTF.

Only one count was recorded for this clone. The chain links TRBV11-2 to TRBJ2-5, with D perhaps matching TRBD2 (5 bases). The CDR3 has 11 amino acids. Deletions cut 6 bases from V and 12 bases from J, with 14 bases between. Germline lookup yields CDR1 SGHAT and CDR2 FQNNGV. Here the CDR3 reads CASSLRDIKYF. CDR3 DNA sequence: TGTGCCAGCAGTCTCCGGGATATAAAGTACTTC.

V and J are TRBV7-2 and TRBJ2-1; D not resolved. V lost 4 bases and J lost 1, with 14 bases in between. CDR1 and CDR2 from the germline V gene are SGHTA and FQGNSA. The CDR3 is 16 residues long. CDR3 DNA: TGTGCCAGCAGCTCCCCCCAAGGGCGGTCCTACAATGAGCAGTTCTTC. This translates into CASSSPQGRSYNEQFF.

The gene calls are TRBV28 and TRBJ1-2, with 8 bases aligning to TRBD1. The V gene's germline CDR1 is MDHEN and CDR2 SYDVKM. The CDR3 extends over 14 amino acids. The ends lost 2 bases at V and 7 bases at J; junction bases unmatched: 6. As DNA, the CDR3 is TGTGCCAGCAGTTTAGGCAGGGGGCATTTTGGCTACACCTTC. Its translation is CASSLGRGHFGYTF.

This clone was seen once. The chain carries TRBV6-1 and TRBJ2-3, with D maybe TRBD2 (5 bases). With 9 bases removed from V and 2 bases from J, the gap between germline ends came to 15 bases. Looked up from germline, CDR1 is MNHNS and CDR2 is SASEGT. CDR3 size: 14 residues. The CDR3 loop reads CASVPTRFTDTQYF. CDR3 sequence (DNA): TGTGCCAGTGTCCCTACTAGGTTCACAGATACGCAGTATTTT.

This clone showed up just once. V is TRBV4-3 and J is TRBJ1-1; D possibly corresponds to TRBD1 (5 bases). Germline V gives CDR1 LGHNA, CDR2 YSLEER. CDR3 length: 15 amino acids. The germline V and J ends were trimmed by 0 bases and 3 bases, with 11 bases remaining between them. The CDR3 sequence: CASSQERGRYTEAFF. The CDR3 DNA reads TGCGCCAGCAGCCAAGAGAGGGGAAGGTACACTGAAGCTTTCTTT.

V and J are TRBV30 and TRBJ2-7, with D unclear. Trimming stripped 1 base from V and 0 bases from J, with 1 base between. Germline lookup yields CDR1 GTSNPN and CDR2 SVGIG (reference sequence). The CDR3 consists of 11 residues. CDR3 amino acids: CAWSGSYEQYF. Written as DNA, the CDR3 is TGTGCCTGGAGTGGCTCCTACGAGCAGTACTTC.

The V and J genes are TRBV29-1 and TRBJ2-7; 10 bases line up with TRBD2. Germline loops: CDR1 SQVTM, CDR2 ANQGSEA. This CDR3 is 14 amino acids long. V gave up 4 bases and J gave up 2 bases; unmatched junction bases: 5. The CDR3 sequence: CSVVGLAETYEQYF. DNA of the CDR3: TGCAGCGTTGTAGGACTAGCGGAAACCTACGAGCAGTACTTC.

This rearrangement joins TRBV21-1 to TRBJ1-5; the DNA was not used to check the table's D call, TRBD1. TRBV21-1 is a pseudogene segment. This CDR3 has 17 amino acids. The CDR3 reads CASSYNGEDRGNQPQHF. The CDR3 DNA reads as TGTGCCAGCAGCTATAATGGGGAGGACAGGGGCAATCAGCCCCAGCATTTT.

V usage is TRBV30 and J usage is TRBJ1-1; 8 positions agree with TRBD1. CDR1 and CDR2 (germline): GTSNPN, SVGIG (reference sequence). The CDR3 loop spans 11 amino acids. After removal of 4 bases from V and 10 bases from J, the junction contained 5 bases not matched to a gene. The DNA for the CDR3 is TGTGCCTGGACCATCACAGGGGGAGCTTTCTTT. This encodes CAWTITGGAFF.

The CDR3 loop is CASSLGQGGGGYTF. In DNA, the CDR3 is TGTGCCAGCAGCTTGGGACAGGGTGGAGGAGGCTACACCTTC. The V call is TRBV5-4, the J call TRBJ1-2; 7 bases align to TRBD1. This CDR3 contains 14 residues. V lost 0 bases to trimming and J lost 8 bases; unmatched junction nucleotides: 7. Germline CDR1 SGHNT, CDR2 YYREEE (reference sequence).